The 27 T cell receptor beta chains listed next were all sequenced from one sample in a study of blood T cell repertoires in COVID-19. Profiled with immunoSEQ multiplex PCR; TCRdb holds only in-frame clones, not every one. The sample carries tens of thousands of clones, approximately 86% recorded once. What was sequenced was peripheral blood. These receptors all stem from a woman aged 55-69 years with acute or convalescent COVID-19.

This sequence joins TRBV13 and TRBJ1-4, with D unresolved. The V gene's germline CDR1 is PRHDT and CDR2 FYEKMQ (reference sequence). The CDR3 is made up of 17 amino acids. Trimming stripped 5 bases from V and 0 bases from J, with 16 bases between. The CDR3 DNA reads TGTGCCAGCAGCACATCCGGGAAGATAGCAACTAATGAAAAACTGTTTTTT. It encodes CASSTSGKIATNEKLFF. The full variable domain, in which reference TRBV13 and TRBJ1-4 provide the parts outside the CDR3, is AAGVIQSPRHLIKEKRETATLKCYPIPRHDTVYWYQQGPGQDPQFLISFYEKMQSDKGSIPDRFSAQQFSDYHSELNMSSLELGDSALYFCASSTSGKIATNEKLFFGSGTQLSVL.

The CDR3, as DNA: TGTGCCAGTAGTCCCGGGACTGGGTACGAGCAGTACTTC. Translating it yields CASSPGTGYEQYF. The chain uses TRBV19 and TRBJ2-7; possible D gene TRBD2, 6 bases. With 5 bases removed from V and 4 bases from J, the gap between germline ends came to 12 bases. Germline CDR1 is LNHDA and CDR2 is SQIVND (reference sequence). The CDR3 is 13 amino acids.

A single count supports this clone. CDR3 protein: CAWSGHNTEAFF. The CDR3 nucleotides are TGTGCCTGGAGTGGACATAACACTGAAGCTTTCTTT. The V and J genes are TRBV30 and TRBJ1-1; D call uncertain. CDR1 GTSNPN and CDR2 SVGIG come from the germline V gene (reference sequence). CDR3 length: 12 amino acids. V was cut by 1 base and J by 2 bases, with 5 bases left in between.

The chain recombines TRBV12-3 or TRBV12-4 with TRBJ1-1; D remains unclear. The CDR3 covers 12 residues. V was cut by 0 bases and J by 4 bases, with 3 bases left in between. The CDR3 DNA is TGTGCCAGCAGTTTAGCCGTCACTGAAGCTTTCTTT. Protein product: CASSLAVTEAFF.

As DNA, the CDR3 is TGTGCCACCAGCAGAGAGTGGGGGGGCTACGAGCAGTACTTC. Residues: CATSREWGGYEQYF. The chain combines TRBV15 with TRBJ2-7, with TRBD2 matching over 7 bases. V shed 0 bases, J shed 3 bases, and the junction held 2 bases outside the gene matches. The CDR3 runs 14 residues. CDR1 and CDR2 from the germline V gene are LNHNV and YYDKDF (reference sequence).

V is TRBV5-6 and J is TRBJ2-7; 9 bases map to TRBD1. The length of the CDR3 is 14 residues. Germline CDR1 and CDR2: SGHDT and YYEEEE. V was clipped by 1 base and J by 4 bases; unmatched bases: 3. The CDR3, as DNA: TGTGCCAGCAGCTTGTACAGGGGGCAGTACGAGCAGTACTTC. This gives the protein CASSLYRGQYEQYF.

The sample holds one count of this clone. The V and J genes are TRBV7-3 and TRBJ2-1; D is ambiguous. The V gene's germline CDR1 is SGHTA and CDR2 FQGTGA. The germline V and J ends were trimmed by 5 bases and 4 bases, with 15 bases remaining between them. This CDR3 contains 15 residues. CDR3 in amino acids: CASSPLKVGYNEQFF. CDR3 DNA: TGTGCCAGCAGCCCCCTTAAGGTCGGGTACAATGAGCAGTTCTTC.

This chain joins TRBV27 and TRBJ1-3, with D possibly being TRBD1 (5 bases). The CDR3 extends over 15 amino acids. V was pared by 2 bases and J by 0 bases, with 8 bases between. Germline-derived CDR1 and CDR2 are MNHEY and SMNVEV (reference sequence). CDR3 nucleotides: TGTGCCAGCAGTTTACGGGGACTCTCTGGAAACACCATATATTTT. Its translation is CASSLRGLSGNTIYF.

The J gene is TRBJ1-6, the V gene TRBV19; 8 bases fit TRBD1. With 5 bases clipped from V and 7 bases from J, the junction kept 4 bases outside the gene matches. Germline V lookup: CDR1 LNHDA, CDR2 SQIVND (reference sequence). The CDR3 is 14 amino acids. CDR3 loop: CASSPRQGNSPLHF. The CDR3, as DNA: TGTGCCAGTAGTCCCCGACAGGGGAATTCACCCCTCCACTTT. The variable domain in full, with the rest retrieved from reference TRBV19 and TRBJ1-6, is DGGITQSPKYLFRKEGQNVTLSCEQNLNHDAMYWYRQDPGQGLRLIYYSQIVNDFQKGDIAEGYSVSREKKESFPLTVTSAQKNPTAFYLCASSPRQGNSPLHFGNGTRLTVT.

The chain has TRBV7-9 and TRBJ2-7; 8 bases map to TRBD1. The germline gives CDR1 SEHNR, CDR2 FQNEAQ (reference sequence). V shed 5 bases, J shed 5 bases, and the junction held 2 bases outside the gene matches. The CDR3 spans 12 residues. CDR3 sequence reads: CASSETGDEQYF. For the CDR3, the DNA is TGTGCCAGCAGCGAGACAGGGGACGAGCAGTACTTC. Based on the CDR3 plus reference TRBV7-9 and TRBJ2-7, the full variable domain is DTGVSQNPRHKITKRGQNVTFRCDPISEHNRLYWYRQTLGQGPEFLTYFQNEAQLEKSRLLSDRFSAERPKGSFSTLEIQRTEQGDSAMYLCASSETGDEQYFGPGTRLTVT.

V gene TRBV15 combines with J gene TRBJ2-1; D perhaps matches TRBD2 (7 bases). The CDR3 runs 15 residues. Trimming stripped 3 bases from V and 2 bases from J, with 11 bases between. Germline CDR1 and CDR2: LNHNV and YYDKDF (reference sequence). CDR3 nucleotides: TGTGCCACCAGCAGGGGGGGGCGCGCCTACAATGAGCAGTTCTTC. Its translation: CATSRGGRAYNEQFF.

The rearrangement uses TRBV19 and TRBJ2-1; 12 bases fit TRBD2. Germline values: CDR1 LNHDA, CDR2 SQIVND (reference sequence). Trimming took 5 bases from V and 0 from J; bases not matched to a gene: 5. The CDR3 runs to 17 residues. CDR3: CASSGRTSGTSYNEQFF. In nucleotides, the CDR3 is TGTGCCAGTAGTGGAAGGACTAGCGGGACCTCCTACAATGAGCAGTTCTTC.

This rearrangement joins TRBV5-4 to TRBJ1-2; D not resolved. From germline, CDR1 is SGHNT and CDR2 YYREEE (reference sequence). This CDR3 region has 15 residues. Between the trimmed V and J ends, which lost 2 bases and 3 bases, there was a span of 14 bases. This CDR3 reads CASSLSAGFDYGYTF. The CDR3 bases are TGTGCCAGCAGCTTATCGGCGGGTTTCGACTATGGCTACACCTTC.

V gene TRBV27 combines with J gene TRBJ1-1; possibly TRBD1 for D (5 bases). Trimming shortened V by 4 bases and J by 2 bases, and 11 bases separated the two germline ends. Germline CDR1 is MNHEY and CDR2 is SMNVEV (reference sequence). CDR3 size: 14 residues. CDR3 bases: TGTGCCAGCAGTTCCCCCGACAGTAACACTGAAGCTTTCTTT. Translation gives CASSSPDSNTEAFF.

The chain employs TRBV5-5 and TRBJ1-1; D not resolved. There are 15 residues in the CDR3. CDR1 SGHKS and CDR2 YYEKEE come from the germline V gene (reference sequence). Deletions cut 0 bases from V and 0 bases from J, with 9 bases between. For the CDR3, the DNA is TGTGCCAGCAGCTTGGTGCTTTCTATGAACACTGAAGCTTTCTTT. Protein sequence: CASSLVLSMNTEAFF.

The chain couples TRBV16 to TRBJ1-6; TRBD1 agrees at 7 bases. CDR1 KGHSY and CDR2 FQNENV come from the germline V gene. This CDR3 has 15 amino acids. V lost 1 base and J lost 5; bases outside the gene matches: 2. The CDR3 DNA sequence: TGTGCCAGCAGCCAATATGACAGGGATAATTCACCCCTCCACTTT. It specifies CASSQYDRDNSPLHF.

V usage is TRBV5-1 and J usage is TRBJ2-7, with TRBD2 matching over 8 bases. This CDR3 is 15 amino acids long. Germline V CDR1 and CDR2: SGHRS, YFSETQ. After removal of 0 bases from V and 5 bases from J, the junction contained 7 bases not matched to a gene. Here the CDR3 reads CASSLAGGRFDEQYF. In nucleotides, the CDR3 is TGCGCCAGCAGCTTGGCGGGGGGGCGGTTCGACGAGCAGTACTTC.

The rearrangement uses TRBV5-6 and TRBJ1-6, with unresolved D. Per the germline V gene, CDR1 is SGHDT and CDR2 is YYEEEE. This CDR3 region has 13 residues. Trimming pared 4 bases from V and 7 bases from J, leaving 9 bases between. CDR3 in amino acids: CASSPYSNSPLHF. The DNA of the CDR3 is TGTGCCAGCAGCCCGTACTCCAATTCACCCCTCCACTTT.

The count of this clone is one. The chain uses TRBV18 and TRBJ2-5; 11 bases are shared with TRBD2. Germline values: CDR1 KGHSH, CDR2 LQKENI. Germline trimming cut 0 bases from V and 3 bases from J; bases unmatched to any gene: 3. The CDR3 has 16 amino acids. The CDR3 nucleotides read TGTGCCAGCTCACCACCCGGGACTAGCGGAGAAGAGACCCAGTACTTC. Its protein product is CASSPPGTSGEETQYF.

The CDR3 DNA reads as TGTGCCAGTAGTGGGCGGATGGGACAGGGAGTAAGCAATCAGCCCCAGCATTTT. It is translated as CASSGRMGQGVSNQPQHF. The rearrangement joins TRBV19 to TRBJ1-5; 9 bases map to TRBD1. The V and J ends lost 5 bases and 1 base, in that order; junction bases with no gene match: 12. CDR1 is LNHDA, CDR2 SQIVND, per germline (reference sequence). This CDR3 contains 18 residues.

The chain carries TRBV27 and TRBJ1-2, with 8 bases identical to TRBD1. In germline, CDR1 is MNHEY, CDR2 SMNVEV (reference sequence). Trimming cost V 5 bases and J 8 bases; bases outside gene matches: 7. The CDR3 is 13 amino acids. The CDR3 sequence is CASSPWTGIGYTF. The CDR3 DNA reads as TGTGCCAGCAGTCCCTGGACAGGGATAGGCTACACCTTC.

In DNA, the CDR3 is TGTGCCAGCAGTTATACGAACGGTGGCTACACCTTC. It specifies CASSYTNGGYTF. V usage is TRBV6-5 and J usage is TRBJ1-2; no clear D gene. The CDR3 totals 12 residues. Germline V gene sequence: CDR1 MNHEY, CDR2 SVGAGI. V lost 3 bases and J lost 7, with 9 bases in between.

This chain connects TRBV28 to TRBJ2-7; 8 bases are a match to TRBD2. The V gene's germline CDR1 is MDHEN and CDR2 SYDVKM. Germline trimming cut 6 bases from V and 4 bases from J; bases unmatched to any gene: 8. This CDR3 is built from 14 residues. In DNA form, the CDR3 reads TGTGCCAGCAGGGCTCGGGAGGGAGGTTACGAGCAGTACTTC. Translation gives CASRAREGGYEQYF. Together with reference TRBV28 and TRBJ2-7, the CDR3 gives the full variable domain: DVKVTQSSRYLVKRTGEKVFLECVQDMDHENMFWYRQDPGLGLRLIYFSYDVKMKEKGDIPEGYSVSREKKERFSLILESASTNQTSMYLCASRAREGGYEQYFGPGTRLTVT.

J is TRBJ1-1 and V is TRBV4-1; D might be TRBD1 (5 bases). Germline CDR1 is MGHRA and CDR2 is YSYEKL. The CDR3 length is 16 residues. V lost 0 bases, J lost 4 bases, and 15 bases lay in between. The CDR3 DNA follows: TGCGCCAGCAGCCAAGAGGTACGGGGGATAGGCACTGAAGCTTTCTTT. Translated, it gives CASSQEVRGIGTEAFF.

The rearrangement links TRBV19 to TRBJ1-4, with 7 positions matching TRBD1. V dropped 11 bases and J dropped 5; count of bases not matched to a gene: 8. Germline V CDR1 and CDR2: LNHDA, SQIVND (reference sequence). CDR3 length: 13 residues. The DNA for the CDR3 is TGTGCCGTTCGTGTCAGGGGGAATGAAAAACTGTTTTTT. Translating it yields CAVRVRGNEKLFF.

The genes are TRBV2 and TRBJ1-2, with D perhaps TRBD1 (5 bases). The length of the CDR3 is 12 residues. Germline values: CDR1 SNHLY, CDR2 FYNNEI. V shed 6 bases and J shed 10 bases, with 15 bases lying between them. CDR3 sequence (DNA): TGTGCCAGCAGGTCCGGCGGACAAGTCTACACCTTC. Encoded protein: CASRSGGQVYTF.

The chain links TRBV5-1 to TRBJ2-3; 14 nucleotides match TRBD2. J lost 8 bases, V lost 4 bases, and 12 bases had no gene match. From germline, CDR1 is SGHRS and CDR2 YFSETQ. The length of the CDR3 is 17 residues. The CDR3 nucleotides are TGCGCCAGCAGCCAGACCAGACTAGCGGGGGGGCCGGGTACGCAGTATTTT. It is translated as CASSQTRLAGGPGTQYF.